This T cell receptor beta chain originates from a study of CD8 T cells in Susac syndrome. It was with random hexamers that 0.5 to 1 ug RNA was reverse transcribed. TCRdb reprocessed the immunoSEQ multiplex PCR reads via MiXCR and lists one record per CDR3 protein. The profile shows 200,000 to 250,000 distinct CDR3 sequences, approximately 95% of them singletons. Trimming took off 1 base at V and 5 bases at J, with 21 bases between the two ends. The CDR3 length is 17 residues. Germline values: CDR1 MGHRA, CDR2 YSYEKL. TCR beta sequences were obtained from blood CD8+ and CD4+ T cells. While CD8+ and CD4+ T cells were isolated negatively, TEMRA cells were enriched by FACS.

This TCR was sampled from a human donor with multiple sclerosis. V and J are TRBV4-1 and TRBJ2-7; D ambiguous. Sequencing was performed on CD4+ T cells from PBMCs. The CDR3 DNA sequence: TGCGCCAGCAGCCAAGTAGGTAAAGCGACCCAAGGCCACGAGCAGTACTTC. This sequence encodes CASSQVGKATQGHEQYF.